A single sample is the source of the 32 T cell receptor beta chains below, sequenced in a study of T cell responses to AZD1222 COVID-19 vaccine. TCRdb keeps only in-frame clones here, not all; method: immunoSEQ multiplex PCR. Among some 84,000 clones, about 86% were seen once, and the ten largest hold 7.9%. This material consisted of peripheral blood, taken on day 0 of AZD1222 vaccination. The source is an adult in good health.

The chain combines TRBV30 with TRBJ1-6; 7 bases are shared with TRBD1. The CDR3 covers 14 residues. Germline V gene sequence: CDR1 GTSNPN, CDR2 SVGIG (reference sequence). V was clipped by 4 bases and J by 6 bases; unmatched bases: 6. CDR3 nucleotide sequence: TGTGCCTGGAACCGGGACAGAACTAATTCACCCCTCCACTTT. Translating gives CAWNRDRTNSPLHF.

The chain combines TRBV5-4 with TRBJ2-7; D is perhaps TRBD1 (8 bases). Germline CDR1 SGHNT, CDR2 YYREEE (reference sequence). The CDR3 has 14 residues. V gave up 5 bases and J gave up 0 bases, with 12 bases separating them. CDR3 residues: CASRAGQDSYEQYF. The CDR3 DNA reads as TGTGCCAGCAGAGCGGGACAGGACTCCTACGAGCAGTACTTC.

This chain links TRBV11-2 with TRBJ1-2; D ambiguous. Germline loops: CDR1 SGHAT, CDR2 FQNNGV. CDR3 length: 13 amino acids. The V and J ends lost 5 bases and 8 bases respectively, with 15 bases between them. In nucleotides, the CDR3 is TGTGCCAGCAGCCCAGTACAACGGCGGGGCTACACCTTC. It encodes CASSPVQRRGYTF.

This clone was seen just once. The genes are TRBV11-3 and TRBJ1-3; D unclear. The CDR3 has 11 residues. Trimming removed 5 bases at V and 4 bases at J, with 3 bases between. Germline V gene data show CDR1 as SGHNT and CDR2 as YENEEA. CDR3 loop: CASSAGNTIYF. The CDR3 nucleotides read TGTGCCAGCAGCGCCGGAAACACCATATATTTT.

The V and J genes are TRBV21-1 and TRBJ2-3; the DNA was not compared with TRBD2, the D call given in the table. TRBV21-1 is a pseudogene segment. This CDR3 contains 18 residues. The CDR3 DNA reads as TGTGCCAGCAGCAAAGGGGAGCCCAGGAGACGGGGGACAGATACGCAGTATTTT. Translating gives CASSKGEPRRRGTDTQYF.

The gene calls are TRBV5-1 and TRBJ1-2, with TRBD1 matching 7 bases. CDR3 length: 16 residues. From germline, CDR1 is SGHRS and CDR2 YFSETQ. The V and J ends lost 4 bases and 2 bases, in that order; junction bases with no gene match: 11. The CDR3 coding sequence is TGCGCCAGCAGCAACGGACAGGACAGGTGGAACTATGGCTACACCTTC. This encodes CASSNGQDRWNYGYTF.

J is TRBJ2-1 and V is TRBV29-1; D may correspond to TRBD1 or TRBD2 (6 bases each). The V end lost 2 bases, the J end lost 8 bases, and 13 bases lay between the germline ends. This CDR3 comprises 13 residues. Germline loops: CDR1 SQVTM, CDR2 ANQGSEA. The CDR3 region has the DNA TGCAGCGTTGAACCGGGGGCCTGGGATGAGCAGTTCTTC. The encoded protein is CSVEPGAWDEQFF.

The chain couples TRBV12-5 to TRBJ1-5; 7 positions agree with TRBD1. Germline CDR1 and CDR2: LGHNT and FRNRAP. V trimming: 9 bases; J trimming: 0 bases; junction bases outside the gene matches: 8. The CDR3 runs to 15 residues. CDR3 sequence (DNA): TGTGCTAGCCTCCTCGGGACAGCTAGCAATCAGCCCCAGCATTTT. It codes for CASLLGTASNQPQHF.

The genes are TRBV7-2 and TRBJ2-3, with TRBD2 matching over 8 bases. CDR1 and CDR2 from the germline V gene are SGHTA and FQGNSA. J lost 0 bases, V lost 5 bases, and 7 bases had no gene match. The CDR3 is 16 amino acids. CDR3 loop: CASSPRLAFSTDTQYF. DNA for the CDR3: TGTGCCAGCAGCCCCCGACTAGCGTTTAGCACAGATACGCAGTATTTT.

This clone was observed a handful of times. The rearrangement uses TRBV28 and TRBJ2-5, with 13 bases lining up with TRBD2. Germline CDR1 MDHEN, CDR2 SYDVKM. V dropped 11 bases and J dropped 4; count of bases not matched to a gene: 7. The CDR3 spans 14 residues. The CDR3 sequence: CAAWTSGSTETQYF. CDR3 nucleotides: TGTGCCGCGTGGACTAGCGGGAGTACAGAGACCCAGTACTTC.

J is TRBJ1-2 and V is TRBV28; perhaps TRBD1 as D (6 bases). V lost 1 base, J lost 4 bases, and 16 bases lay in between. Germline CDR1 is MDHEN and CDR2 is SYDVKM. This CDR3 is built from 16 residues. The CDR3 sequence: CASSLFKGVPSYGYTF. Written as DNA, the CDR3 is TGTGCCAGCAGTTTATTCAAGGGGGTCCCTAGCTATGGCTACACCTTC.

The chain joins TRBV11-2 to TRBJ2-7; the match to TRBD1 covers 8 bases. Germline V gene sequence: CDR1 SGHAT, CDR2 FQNNGV. Trimming at V came to 2 bases and at J to 6 bases, leaving 9 bases not matched to a gene. The CDR3 runs 15 residues. CDR3 sequence: CASSLLQGAMGEQYF. CDR3 in DNA: TGTGCCAGCAGCTTATTGCAGGGGGCAATGGGCGAGCAGTACTTC.

The CDR3 here is CARTSGEYNEQFF. The CDR3 DNA sequence: TGTGCCAGGACTAGCGGGGAATACAATGAGCAGTTCTTC. The chain employs TRBV2 and TRBJ2-1, with TRBD2 matching over 11 bases. V dropped 9 bases and J dropped 4; count of bases not matched to a gene: 2. The CDR3 is 13 amino acids. Germline values: CDR1 SNHLY, CDR2 FYNNEI.

This rearrangement joins TRBV5-1 to TRBJ2-7; D might be TRBD1 or TRBD2, each matching 7 bases. This CDR3 is built from 14 residues. Germline V CDR1 and CDR2: SGHRS, YFSETQ. Trimming pared 4 bases from V and 3 bases from J, leaving 14 bases between. CDR3 loop: CASSTGGTVYEQYF. The CDR3, as DNA: TGCGCCAGCAGCACCGGGGGGACAGTCTACGAGCAGTACTTC.

This sequence joins TRBV5-1 and TRBJ1-1; D perhaps matches TRBD1 (5 bases). Germline V CDR1 and CDR2: SGHRS, YFSETQ. This CDR3 spans 14 amino acids. V gave up 6 bases and J gave up 1 base, with 13 bases separating them. The CDR3 loop is CASTPGVANTEAFF. CDR3 coding DNA: TGCGCCAGCACCCCGGGGGTGGCGAACACTGAAGCTTTCTTT.

This chain uses TRBV2 with TRBJ2-1, with D possibly matching TRBD2 (5 bases). This CDR3 is 17 amino acids long. V was trimmed by 1 base and J by 3 bases, leaving 16 bases between them. In germline, CDR1 is SNHLY, CDR2 FYNNEI. The CDR3 loop is CASSEDSDSNFYNEQFF. DNA of the CDR3: TGTGCCAGCAGTGAAGACTCGGACTCAAACTTCTACAATGAGCAGTTCTTC. Filled out from reference TRBV2 and TRBJ2-1, the complete variable domain reads EPEVTQTPSHQVTQMGQEVILRCVPISNHLYFYWYRQILGQKVEFLVSFYNNEISEKSEIFDDQFSVERPDGSNFTLKIRSTKLEDSAMYFCASSEDSDSNFYNEQFFGPGTRLTVL.

The genes are TRBV28 and TRBJ1-5, with D uncertain. Germline-derived CDR1 and CDR2 are MDHEN and SYDVKM. This CDR3 comprises 15 residues. V was trimmed by 2 bases and J by 0 bases, leaving 8 bases between them. The CDR3 region is CASSLQLRSNQPQHF. CDR3 coding DNA: TGTGCCAGCAGTTTACAGCTCCGTAGCAATCAGCCCCAGCATTTT.

As DNA, the CDR3 is TGCGCCAGCAGTGGTGATCGGGCTGAAGCTTTCTTT. It specifies CASSGDRAEAFF. V is TRBV10-2 and J is TRBJ1-1, with unresolved D. The CDR3 consists of 12 residues. Germline CDR1 is WSHSY and CDR2 is SAAADI. Deletions cut 4 bases from V and 6 bases from J, with 9 bases between.

The rearrangement uses TRBV20-1 and TRBJ1-1; possibly TRBD1 for D (6 bases). The CDR3 contains 11 residues. Germline-derived CDR1 and CDR2 are DFQATT and SNEGSKA (reference sequence). Trimming removed 0 bases at V and 11 bases at J, with 10 bases between. The CDR3 spells CSARDQGGAFF. The CDR3 DNA sequence: TGCAGTGCTAGAGATCAAGGGGGGGCTTTCTTT.

The V call is TRBV4-3, the J call TRBJ1-1; TRBD1 might be the D (5 bases). CDR3 length equals 17 residues. In germline, CDR1 is LGHNA, CDR2 YSLEER. V was cut by 0 bases and J by 1 base, with 15 bases left in between. CDR3 nucleotide sequence: TGCGCCAGCAGCCAAGACGGGGCCAGACGGGGGAACACTGAAGCTTTCTTT. This codes for CASSQDGARRGNTEAFF.

The rearrangement links TRBV6-5 to TRBJ2-7; 12 positions match TRBD2. Germline V gene sequence: CDR1 MNHEY, CDR2 SVGAGI. Trimming removed 0 bases from V and 6 bases from J; junction bases left unmatched: 3. This CDR3 region has 15 residues. In DNA form, the CDR3 reads TGTGCCAGCAGTTACTCGGCACTAGCGGGAGGCGAGCAGTACTTC. It is translated as CASSYSALAGGEQYF.

The chain uses TRBV12-5 and TRBJ2-1; 7 nucleotides line up with TRBD2. Trimming cost V 8 bases and J 2 bases; bases outside gene matches: 3. The CDR3 runs to 13 residues. CDR1 and CDR2 (germline): LGHNT, FRNRAP. The CDR3 nucleotides read TGTGCTAGTCGGAGCGGGGCCTACAATGAGCAGTTCTTC. Protein sequence: CASRSGAYNEQFF.

The V call is TRBV12-5, the J call TRBJ1-1; D unresolved. This CDR3 is 14 amino acids long. Trimming took 0 bases from V and 2 from J, leaving 7 bases between them. Germline assignment: CDR1 LGHNT and CDR2 FRNRAP. The CDR3 DNA is TGTGCTAGTGGTTTGGTACTGTCAAACACTGAAGCTTTCTTT. Translating it yields CASGLVLSNTEAFF.

This clone was seen a handful of times. The rearrangement links TRBV4-2 to TRBJ1-3; 7 bases match TRBD1. From germline, CDR1 is LGHNA and CDR2 YNFKEQ. The CDR3 runs to 18 residues. Trimming cost V 0 bases and J 0 bases; bases outside gene matches: 8. In nucleotides, the CDR3 is TGTGCCAGCAGCCAAGATGGACCCAGGGGGGGCTCTGGAAACACCATATATTTT. Protein product: CASSQDGPRGGSGNTIYF.

The CDR3 loop is CASSRREGNTGELFF. The CDR3 DNA sequence: TGTGCCAGTAGTAGGCGTGAGGGGAACACCGGGGAGCTGTTTTTT. This chain uses TRBV19 with TRBJ2-2, with D tentatively TRBD2 (5 bases). The germline V and J ends were trimmed by 4 bases and 1 base, with 10 bases remaining between them. The CDR3 runs to 15 residues. In germline, CDR1 is LNHDA, CDR2 SQIVND (reference sequence).

In its sample, this clone was seen once. V usage is TRBV6-4 and J usage is TRBJ1-5; no clear D. The CDR3 contains 13 residues. Germline CDR1 reads MRHNA; CDR2 reads SNTAGT. V shed 7 bases and J shed 7 bases, with 14 bases lying between them. CDR3 residues: CASNTGFRQPQHF. CDR3 nucleotides: TGTGCCAGCAATACGGGCTTTCGGCAGCCCCAGCATTTT.

The J gene is TRBJ1-2, the V gene TRBV7-2; 9 bases are shared with TRBD1. The germline CDR1 and CDR2 sequences are SGHTA and FQGNSA. This CDR3 region has 14 residues. V shed 5 bases and J 8 bases; nucleotides not matched to a gene: 9. The CDR3 here is CASSVQGAIWGYTF. The CDR3 DNA sequence: TGTGCCAGCAGCGTACAGGGGGCCATATGGGGCTACACCTTC. Full variable domain (outside the CDR3, taken from reference TRBV7-2 and TRBJ1-2): GAGVSQSPSNKVTEKGKDVELRCDPISGHTALYWYRQSLGQGLEFLIYFQGNSAPDKSGLPSDRFSAERTGGSVSTLTIQRTQQEDSAVYLCASSVQGAIWGYTFGSGTRLTVV.

The chain is built from TRBV11-3 and TRBJ2-2; possibly TRBD2 for D (6 bases). V gave up 6 bases and J gave up 7 bases, with 15 bases separating them. This CDR3 is built from 14 residues. CDR1 is SGHNT and CDR2 is YENEEA in the germline V gene. The CDR3 loop is CASRGTLEGGELFF. The CDR3 DNA sequence: TGTGCCAGCAGGGGGACTCTCGAAGGCGGGGAGCTGTTTTTT.

The chain is built from TRBV9 and TRBJ1-3, with D tentatively TRBD1 (5 bases). Germline values: CDR1 SGDLS, CDR2 YYNGEE. This CDR3 comprises 15 residues. Between the trimmed V and J ends, which lost 3 bases and 1 base, there was a span of 11 bases. The CDR3 loop reads CASSDRGPSGNTIYF. DNA of the CDR3: TGTGCCAGCAGCGATCGGGGCCCTTCTGGAAACACCATATATTTT. The variable domain in full, with the rest retrieved from reference TRBV9 and TRBJ1-3, is DSGVTQTPKHLITATGQRVTLRCSPRSGDLSVYWYQQSLDQGLQFLIQYYNGEERAKGNILERFSAQQFPDLHSELNLSSLELGDSALYFCASSDRGPSGNTIYFGEGSWLTVV.

The table lists this clone with a count of one. The genes are TRBV12-2 and TRBJ2-7. TRBV12-2 is noted as a pseudogene. The CDR3 spans 14 residues. The CDR3 here is CASRSLRSTYEQYF. CDR3 sequence (DNA): TGTGCAAGTCGCTCCTTAAGGTCTACCTACGAGCAGTACTTC.

This clone was observed once. The chain has TRBV7-3 and TRBJ1-1, with no clear D. Trimming shortened V by 0 bases and J by 6 bases, and 8 bases separated the two germline ends. Germline lookup yields CDR1 SGHTA and CDR2 FQGTGA. The CDR3 runs 13 residues. This chain's CDR3 is CASSLTSAAEAFF. The CDR3 bases are TGTGCCAGCAGCTTAACCTCGGCAGCTGAAGCTTTCTTT.

The J gene is TRBJ2-1, the V gene TRBV29-1, with a tentative D call TRBD2 (6 bases). Germline CDR1 is SQVTM and CDR2 is ANQGSEA. V was shortened by 8 bases and J by 8 bases, with 16 bases between the two germline ends. The length of the CDR3 is 12 residues. The DNA for the CDR3 is TGCAGCTCTAAGGCTAGCGCATATGAGCAGTTCTTC. Encoded protein: CSSKASAYEQFF.